These 32 T cell receptor beta chains came from one sample sequenced in a study of CD8+ T cells in alopecia areata. Treatment noted: oral pan-JAK inhibitor, 5-10 mg twice daily. Extracted from the samples, RNA was reverse transcribed into cDNA to serve as the sequencing template. The method was immunoSEQ multiplex PCR; TCRdb's version includes in-frame clones alone and lacks a portion of them. The sample lists 170,000 or so clones, roughly three fifths occurring once. This specimen was CD8+ T cells sorted from blood, taken at week 24, from a patient treated with tofacitinib. These TCRs come from a human donor with alopecia areata.

In DNA, the CDR3 is TGTGCCAGCAGCCCAAACACCAGACATTCCTACGAGCAGTACTTC. This gives the protein CASSPNTRHSYEQYF. The genes are TRBV7-9 and TRBJ2-7; D is ambiguous. The CDR3 is 15 residues long. V was cut by 5 bases and J by 1 base, with 15 bases left in between. Germline values: CDR1 SEHNR, CDR2 FQNEAQ (reference sequence).

The chain recombines TRBV29-1 with TRBJ1-1, with TRBD1 matching over 7 bases. There are 13 residues in the CDR3. Per the germline V gene, CDR1 is SQVTM and CDR2 is ANQGSEA. The ends lost 6 bases at V and 3 bases at J; junction bases unmatched: 7. CDR3 DNA sequence: TGCAGCGTGACAGGGATTGGGTACACTGAAGCTTTCTTT. Its protein product is CSVTGIGYTEAFF.

The chain joins TRBV29-1 to TRBJ1-3; possible D gene TRBD1, 5 bases. Germline lookup yields CDR1 SQVTM and CDR2 ANQGSEA. V was pared by 1 base and J by 3 bases, with 7 bases between. CDR3 length: 13 amino acids. The CDR3 here is CSVEGDLGNTIYF. CDR3 sequence (DNA): TGCAGCGTTGAAGGGGACCTTGGAAACACCATATATTTT. The full variable domain, rest sourced from reference TRBV29-1 and TRBJ1-3, is SAVISQKPSRDICQRGTSLTIQCQVDSQVTMMFWYRQQPGQSLTLIATANQGSEATYESGFVIDKFPISRPNLTFSTLTVSNMSPEDSSIYLCSVEGDLGNTIYFGEGSWLTVV.

This chain links TRBV15 with TRBJ2-5; D is possibly TRBD1 (6 bases). The CDR3 is 14 amino acids. Trimming took 5 bases from V and 1 from J, leaving 11 bases between them. Germline lookup yields CDR1 LNHNV and CDR2 YYDKDF (reference sequence). Here the CDR3 reads CATSGLTGQETQYF. CDR3 coding DNA: TGTGCCACCAGCGGACTGACAGGCCAAGAGACCCAGTACTTC.

As to this clone: The sample holds other DNA sequences that translate to the same CDR3. The chain employs TRBV5-6 and TRBJ2-2; no clear D gene. CDR3 length: 12 amino acids. V was clipped by 0 bases and J by 6 bases, with 3 bases between them. Germline CDR1 is SGHDT and CDR2 is YYEEEE. The chain's CDR3 is CASSLGAGELFF. The CDR3 DNA is TGTGCCAGCAGCTTGGGGGCCGGGGAGCTGTTTTTT. Full variable domain (remainder filled in from reference TRBV5-6 and TRBJ2-2): DAGVTQSPTHLIKTRGQQVTLRCSPKSGHDTVSWYQQALGQGPQFIFQYYEEEERQRGNFPDRFSGHQFPNYSSELNVNALLLGDSALYLCASSLGAGELFFGEGSRLTVL.

This chain links TRBV2 with TRBJ1-6, with D unresolved. The germline V and J ends were trimmed by 2 bases and 9 bases, with 14 bases remaining between them. CDR1 and CDR2 from the germline V gene are SNHLY and FYNNEI. The CDR3 covers 15 residues. CDR3 sequence reads: CASSEWRVSGSPLHF. In DNA form, the CDR3 reads TGTGCCAGCAGTGAATGGCGAGTGTCGGGTTCACCCCTCCACTTT.

The chain links TRBV5-6 to TRBJ2-1; 9 positions match TRBD2. The CDR3 covers 14 residues. The J segment lost 8 bases and the V segment lost 4 bases, leaving 7 bases of the junction unmatched. Germline CDR1 SGHDT, CDR2 YYEEEE. The CDR3 DNA follows: TGTGCCAGCAGCCTGGGACTAGCTGTCGATGAGCAGTTCTTC. It encodes CASSLGLAVDEQFF.

This clone showed up just a few times. The rearrangement links TRBV5-1 to TRBJ2-7, with D unclear. Between the trimmed V and J ends, which lost 4 bases and 1 base, there was a span of 18 bases. The CDR3 runs 16 residues. Germline CDR1 SGHRS, CDR2 YFSETQ. CDR3 sequence: CASSVERTDESYEQYF. The CDR3 region has the DNA TGCGCCAGCAGCGTCGAGAGAACCGACGAATCCTACGAGCAGTACTTC. Full variable domain (missing parts from reference TRBV5-1 and TRBJ2-7): KAGVTQTPRYLIKTRGQQVTLSCSPISGHRSVSWYQQTPGQGLQFLFEYFSETQRNKGNFPGRFSGRQFSNSRSEMNVSTLELGDSALYLCASSVERTDESYEQYFGPGTRLTVT.

The chain carries TRBV7-9 and TRBJ1-1; 7 nucleotides match TRBD1. This CDR3 has 12 residues. Germline V gene data show CDR1 as SEHNR and CDR2 as FQNEAQ (reference sequence). After removal of 5 bases from V and 11 bases from J, the junction contained 8 bases not matched to a gene. CDR3 in amino acids: CASSPGGLGAFF. The CDR3 DNA is TGTGCCAGCAGCCCAGGGGGACTGGGGGCTTTCTTT.

The V gene is TRBV2, the J gene TRBJ1-1; tentatively, D is TRBD1 (6 bases). The V end was cut by 10 bases, the J end by 1 base, with 10 bases between. Germline CDR1 reads SNHLY; CDR2 reads FYNNEI. This CDR3 is 12 amino acids long. CDR3 sequence: CATKTGNTEAFF. The DNA for the CDR3 is TGTGCCACCAAGACAGGGAACACTGAAGCTTTCTTT. Full variable domain (missing parts from reference TRBV2 and TRBJ1-1): EPEVTQTPSHQVTQMGQEVILRCVPISNHLYFYWYRQILGQKVEFLVSFYNNEISEKSEIFDDQFSVERPDGSNFTLKIRSTKLEDSAMYFCATKTGNTEAFFGQGTRLTVV.

The rearrangement uses TRBV12-5 and TRBJ2-3, with 8 positions matching TRBD2. Germline CDR1 LGHNT, CDR2 FRNRAP. CDR3 length: 17 amino acids. Trimming cost V 4 bases and J 0 bases; bases outside gene matches: 9. The chain's CDR3 is CASGSGLETPSTDTQYF. The CDR3 DNA reads TGTGCTAGTGGTTCGGGACTAGAAACCCCTAGCACAGATACGCAGTATTTT.

The chain is built from TRBV6-5 and TRBJ2-5; TRBD2 is a possible D gene (6 bases). CDR3 length equals 15 residues. Per germline, CDR1 MNHEY and CDR2 SVGAGI. V was clipped by 7 bases and J by 5 bases, with 20 bases between them. The CDR3 sequence: CASMGGVSRKETQYF. The CDR3 DNA reads TGTGCCAGCATGGGGGGAGTCTCTCGTAAGGAGACCCAGTACTTC.

The chain recombines TRBV20-1 with TRBJ2-7, with D hard to call. Germline CDR1 DFQATT, CDR2 SNEGSKA (reference sequence). The V and J ends lost 6 bases and 1 base respectively, with 7 bases between them. The CDR3 has 11 residues. CDR3 sequence reads: CSAKFSYEQYF. CDR3 sequence (DNA): TGCAGTGCCAAGTTTTCCTACGAGCAGTACTTC.

V is TRBV30 and J is TRBJ2-3; D unresolved. Trimming pared 0 bases from V and 4 bases from J, leaving 11 bases between. CDR1 and CDR2 from the germline V gene are GTSNPN and SVGIG (reference sequence). CDR3 length equals 14 residues. CDR3 amino acids: CAWSVGINADTQYF. CDR3 nucleotides: TGTGCCTGGAGTGTCGGTATCAATGCAGATACGCAGTATTTT.

The chain links TRBV29-1 to TRBJ1-1; D unclear. The germline V gene encodes CDR1 SQVTM and CDR2 ANQGSEA. Trimming pared 4 bases from V and 1 base from J, leaving 13 bases between. CDR3 length equals 14 residues. CDR3 amino acids: CSVGGDQTNTEAFF. For the CDR3, the DNA is TGCAGCGTTGGAGGCGATCAGACGAACACTGAAGCTTTCTTT.

V usage is TRBV9 and J usage is TRBJ1-1; D is possibly TRBD1 (5 bases). CDR3 length: 14 residues. Germline CDR1 reads SGDLS; CDR2 reads YYNGEE. Deletions cut 4 bases from V and 8 bases from J, with 18 bases between. The CDR3 bases are TGTGCCAGCAGCCATGTGGGGGTAACGTTGGAAGCTTTCTTT. This translates into CASSHVGVTLEAFF. Full variable domain (outside the CDR3, taken from reference TRBV9 and TRBJ1-1): DSGVTQTPKHLITATGQRVTLRCSPRSGDLSVYWYQQSLDQGLQFLIQYYNGEERAKGNILERFSAQQFPDLHSELNLSSLELGDSALYFCASSHVGVTLEAFFGQGTRLTVV.

The chain is built from TRBV7-8 and TRBJ2-1; 7 bases match TRBD1. The trim removed 6 bases at V and 7 bases at J, leaving 9 bases unmatched. The V gene's germline CDR1 is SGHVS and CDR2 FQNEAQ. The CDR3 totals 14 residues. CDR3 DNA: TGTGCCAGCAGGCCACAGGGGTCCCTAAATGAGCAGTTCTTC. This translates into CASRPQGSLNEQFF.

The chain couples TRBV30 to TRBJ2-1, with D unresolved. Trimming pared 7 bases from V and 7 bases from J, leaving 14 bases between. The CDR3 totals 12 residues. Germline loops: CDR1 GTSNPN, CDR2 SVGIG (reference sequence). This CDR3 reads CAFPLDGNEQFF. CDR3 DNA: TGTGCCTTCCCGCTAGACGGGAATGAGCAGTTCTTC.

This rearrangement joins TRBV6-5 to TRBJ2-7; TRBD2 agrees at 13 bases. V shed 2 bases, J shed 4 bases, and the junction held 2 bases outside the gene matches. This CDR3 is 15 amino acids long. Germline-derived CDR1 and CDR2 are MNHEY and SVGAGI. CDR3 bases: TGTGCCAGCAGTTACGGGACTAGCGGGGTATACGAGCAGTACTTC. Protein product: CASSYGTSGVYEQYF.

The chain has TRBV7-6 and TRBJ2-3; 10 nucleotides agree with TRBD2. The V and J ends lost 6 bases and 4 bases, in that order; junction bases with no gene match: 7. Germline CDR1 SGHVS, CDR2 FNYEAQ. The CDR3 is 15 residues long. CDR3 nucleotide sequence: TGTGCCAGCAGTCCGAGCGGGGGGGCATCAGATACGCAGTATTTT. Protein product: CASSPSGGASDTQYF.

The chain recombines TRBV28 with TRBJ1-6; 8 nucleotides align to TRBD1. The V gene's germline CDR1 is MDHEN and CDR2 SYDVKM. This CDR3 contains 15 residues. J was trimmed by 6 bases and V by 3 bases; bases with no gene match: 4. Written as DNA, the CDR3 is TGTGCCAGCAGTTTCCGCAGGGGGCTTAATTCACCCCTCCACTTT. Amino acid sequence: CASSFRRGLNSPLHF.

This clone has only one observation. The DNA of the CDR3 is TGTGCCAGTAGTATTAACAGGGGGACGAAAGAGACCCAGTACTTC. Amino acids: CASSINRGTKETQYF. This chain connects TRBV19 to TRBJ2-5, with 8 positions matching TRBD1. There are 15 residues in the CDR3. CDR1 LNHDA and CDR2 SQIVND come from the germline V gene (reference sequence). Trimming at V came to 3 bases and at J to 3 bases, leaving 6 bases not matched to a gene.

V and J are TRBV5-6 and TRBJ1-4; D not resolved. This CDR3 spans 13 amino acids. The V gene lost 3 bases and the J gene lost 5 bases, with 8 bases spanning the gap. The V gene's germline CDR1 is SGHDT and CDR2 YYEEEE. CDR3 bases: TGTGCCAGCAGCTATGAAGCCAATGAAAAACTGTTTTTT. Residues: CASSYEANEKLFF.

This clone turned up a few times. This specimen includes other DNA sequences encoding the same CDR3. The rearrangement links TRBV5-6 to TRBJ1-3; no firm D call. The CDR3 is 13 residues long. The V and J ends lost 4 bases and 4 bases respectively, with 9 bases between them. Per germline, CDR1 SGHDT and CDR2 YYEEEE. This chain's CDR3 is CASSLGAGNTIYF. CDR3 nucleotide sequence: TGTGCCAGCAGCCTGGGTGCCGGAAACACCATATATTTT. Full variable domain (missing parts from reference TRBV5-6 and TRBJ1-3): DAGVTQSPTHLIKTRGQQVTLRCSPKSGHDTVSWYQQALGQGPQFIFQYYEEEERQRGNFPDRFSGHQFPNYSSELNVNALLLGDSALYLCASSLGAGNTIYFGEGSWLTVV.

The V call is TRBV25-1, the J call TRBJ2-5; D is unclear. Germline assignment: CDR1 MGHDK and CDR2 SYGVNS. The ends were cut back, 0 bases at V and 4 bases at J, with 6 bases in the middle. The CDR3 extends over 13 amino acids. This CDR3 is CASSEYWGETQYF. The CDR3 nucleotides read TGTGCCAGCAGTGAATATTGGGGAGAGACCCAGTACTTC.

The rearrangement uses TRBV10-3 and TRBJ1-1; TRBD1 might be the D (5 bases). Looked up from germline, CDR1 is ENHRY and CDR2 is SYGVKD. Trimming cost V 0 bases and J 0 bases, with 11 bases left between them. The CDR3 runs to 16 residues. The CDR3 DNA follows: TGTGCCATCAGTGAGTCCGGGGACCGAATGAACACTGAAGCTTTCTTT. Protein product: CAISESGDRMNTEAFF.

V and J are TRBV6-1 and TRBJ2-7, with 9 bases matching TRBD1. The CDR3 is made up of 14 amino acids. J gave up 1 base and V 4 bases, and 2 bases lay outside the gene matches. Germline CDR1 is MNHNS and CDR2 is SASEGT. CDR3 sequence: CASSAGTGSYEQYF. The CDR3 bases are TGTGCCAGCAGTGCCGGGACAGGGTCCTACGAGCAGTACTTC.

V is TRBV14 and J is TRBJ1-2; TRBD1 is a possible D gene (5 bases). CDR3 length equals 13 residues. Germline V gene data show CDR1 as SGHDN and CDR2 as FVKESK. Between the trimmed V and J ends, which lost 4 bases and 2 bases, there was a span of 8 bases. The CDR3 protein is CASSLSGNYGYTF. DNA of the CDR3: TGTGCCAGCAGCCTATCAGGGAACTATGGCTACACCTTC. The full variable domain, in which reference TRBV14 and TRBJ1-2 provide the parts outside the CDR3, is EAGVTQFPSHSVIEKGQTVTLRCDPISGHDNLYWYRRVMGKEIKFLLHFVKESKQDESGMPNNRFLAERTGGTYSTLKVQPAELEDSGVYFCASSLSGNYGYTFGSGTRLTVV.

This clone was detected only a few times. The genes are TRBV5-1 and TRBJ1-5; D not certain. Between the trimmed V and J ends, which lost 4 bases and 4 bases, there was a span of 9 bases. There are 13 residues in the CDR3. CDR1 and CDR2 from the germline V gene are SGHRS and YFSETQ. Written as DNA, the CDR3 is TGCGCCAGCAGCGACGGCGTGAATCAGCCCCAGCATTTT. Encoded protein: CASSDGVNQPQHF.

The CDR3 reads CASSYSTWANYGYTF. As DNA, the CDR3 is TGTGCCAGCAGTTACTCTACCTGGGCTAACTATGGCTACACCTTC. The chain employs TRBV6-5 and TRBJ1-2; D remains unclear. The CDR3 runs 15 residues. The V end was cut by 0 bases, the J end by 0 bases, with 8 bases between. The germline gives CDR1 MNHEY, CDR2 SVGAGI.

A note on this clone: Different DNA sequences within this sample yield the same CDR3. The CDR3 coding sequence is TGCAGCGTTGAGGGGACAGGGGCCTACGAGCAGTACTTC. Translation: CSVEGTGAYEQYF. The genes are TRBV29-1 and TRBJ2-7, with 10 bases that match TRBD1. This CDR3 region has 13 residues. V shed 3 bases, J shed 2 bases, and the junction held 1 base outside the gene matches. CDR1 is SQVTM, CDR2 ANQGSEA, per germline.

V and J are TRBV30 and TRBJ1-3; D possibly corresponds to TRBD1 (5 bases). Germline CDR1 reads GTSNPN; CDR2 reads SVGIG (reference sequence). V lost 3 bases and J 5 bases, leaving 8 bases between the germline ends. This CDR3 has 12 residues. The CDR3 region is CAWSGARNTIYF. The CDR3 bases are TGTGCCTGGAGCGGGGCTCGAAACACCATATATTTT.